Presented here are 6 T cell receptor beta chains from one specimen sequenced in a study of blood T cell repertoires in COVID-19. Sequencing used immunoSEQ multiplex PCR; TCRdb keeps in-frame clones, though not all of them. The data contain fewer than 90,000 clones, 75% of them singletons. The sample consisted of peripheral blood. These receptor sequences come from a woman in her forties or fifties with acute or convalescent COVID-19.

This chain connects TRBV11-2 to TRBJ1-2; D unclear. V lost 0 bases to trimming and J lost 0 bases, with 8 bases between them. Looked up from germline, CDR1 is SGHAT and CDR2 is FQNNGV. The CDR3 runs 15 residues. The CDR3 region is CASSLDPGANYGYTF. In nucleotides, the CDR3 is TGTGCCAGCAGCTTAGATCCGGGAGCTAACTATGGCTACACCTTC.

V usage is TRBV10-3 and J usage is TRBJ1-2; possibly TRBD1 for D (5 bases). There are 12 residues in the CDR3. V was trimmed by 2 bases and J by 10 bases, leaving 11 bases between them. Germline V gives CDR1 ENHRY, CDR2 SYGVKD. The CDR3 sequence: CAISEDAGHYTF. CDR3 DNA: TGTGCCATCAGTGAGGATGCGGGGCACTACACCTTC.

The chain has TRBV6-2 or TRBV6-3 and TRBJ1-1; 12 bases match TRBD1. V was pared by 5 bases and J by 1 base, with 8 bases of the junction left unmatched. The length of the CDR3 is 17 residues. Germline assignment: CDR1 MNHEY and CDR2 SVGEGT. This CDR3 reads CASSDGTGGRSNTEAFF. CDR3 nucleotides: TGTGCCAGCAGTGACGGGACAGGGGGCCGGTCGAACACTGAAGCTTTCTTT.

This clone was counted a few times. The chain combines TRBV6-1 with TRBJ2-3; 11 bases match TRBD2. The CDR3 is 19 residues long. V lost 4 bases and J lost 0; bases outside the gene matches: 12. Germline V gives CDR1 MNHNS, CDR2 SASEGT. The CDR3 sequence is CASSAASSGGLRSTDTQYF. In DNA form, the CDR3 reads TGTGCCAGCAGTGCAGCCTCTAGCGGGGGGTTGCGGAGCACAGATACGCAGTATTTT.

This clone was seen repeatedly, ten times or more. V is TRBV10-3 and J is TRBJ2-7; a possible D gene is TRBD2 (6 bases). The ends were cut back, 2 bases at V and 12 bases at J, with 14 bases in the middle. Germline CDR1 and CDR2: ENHRY and SYGVKD. This CDR3 region has 12 residues. The CDR3 sequence: CAISEPGTLRYF. The CDR3 region has the DNA TGTGCCATCAGTGAGCCCGGGACTCTCAGGTACTTC.

This clone has more than one count but fewer than ten. J is TRBJ2-7 and V is TRBV5-1; D remains unclear. The CDR3 loop spans 14 amino acids. Trimming pared 2 bases from V and 0 bases from J, leaving 9 bases between. Germline-derived CDR1 and CDR2 are SGHRS and YFSETQ. CDR3 protein: CASSFSRSSYEQYF. The CDR3 nucleotides read TGCGCCAGCAGCTTTTCCAGAAGCTCCTACGAGCAGTACTTC.